A selection of T cell receptor beta chains follows, all from one sample in a study of CD8+ T cells in alopecia areata. Profiled with immunoSEQ multiplex PCR; TCRdb holds only in-frame clones, not every one. The sample includes about 130,000 clones, about 47% of them seen just once. The input for sequencing was CD8+ T cells sorted from blood, taken at week 0. The receptors originated from a human donor with alopecia areata. The conserved cysteine and the conserved F or W are not part of the CDR3 here.

j_gene | v_gene | CDR3aa
TRBJ2-7 | TRBV4-2 | ASSVGLWTDYEQY
TRBJ2-2 | TRBV5-1 | ASSPPTGGPGELF
TRBJ1-2 | TRBV23-1 | ATGGQGAKGYT
TRBJ2-7 | TRBV5-1 | ASSLLLGTYEQY
TRBJ1-2 | TRBV29-1 | SVKDSSLSYT
TRBJ1-2 | TRBV7-9 | ASISPGQQDYGYT
TRBJ2-2 | TRBV19 | ASTPGQGVGTGELF
TRBJ2-7 | TRBV27 | ASSSHRAGTDGYEQY
TRBJ1-2 | TRBV29-1 | SVELTQGIAYGYT
TRBJ2-7 | TRBV2 | ASSRTGELREQY
TRBJ2-3 | TRBV5-6 | ASSLSLLAVTDTQY
TRBJ1-1 | TRBV7-9 | ASSLALGAEAF
TRBJ2-3 | TRBV29-1 | SVGRGQSTDTQY
TRBJ2-7 | TRBV27 | ASSLHAVGEQY
TRBJ2-5 | TRBV4-2 | ASSQVQRGVEETQY
TRBJ1-2 | TRBV29-1 | SVLPTIGTVYGYT
TRBJ1-2 | TRBV27 | ASSSRGGLSYGYT
NA | TRBV11-2 | ASSLGTTYEQY
TRBJ2-1 | TRBV23-1 | ASSQEEAGGPNYEQF
TRBJ1-2 | TRBV27 | ASSRRAPGYGYT
TRBJ2-3 | TRBV30 | AWRITDTQY
TRBJ2-1 | TRBV4-1 | ASSQVPQTASSYNEQF
TRBJ2-5 | TRBV29-1 | SVGGETQY
TRBJ2-4 | TRBV5-1 | ASSPTGNIQY
TRBJ2-5 | TRBV5-1 | ASSTEGVSGETQY
TRBJ2-1 | TRBV29-1 | SVESLQGSYNEQF
TRBJ1-5 | TRBV27 | ASSPGTGIQPQH
TRBJ2-3 | TRBV25-1 | ASSEGTEGRGTDTQY
TRBJ2-1 | TRBV4-1 | ASSQLDRAGNEQF
TRBJ2-3 | TRBV15 | ATSSPEGASTDTQY
TRBJ1-1 | TRBV19 | ASRFKNTEAF
TRBJ2-5 | TRBV6-1 | ASSENPTTGQQETQY
TRBJ1-2 | TRBV9 | ASSAPRGVLGGYT
TRBJ2-1 | TRBV30 | AWSHGVRSYNEQF
TRBJ2-5 | TRBV9 | ASSATVRGGETQY
TRBJ1-1 | TRBV9 | ASSVGGDTEAF
TRBJ1-1 | TRBV29-1 | SVEDPGGGTEAF
TRBJ1-2 | TRBV30 | AWSSQESLYGYT
TRBJ1-4 | TRBV2 | ASTPTGVELF
TRBJ2-7 | TRBV29-1 | SVEGTETYEQY
TRBJ2-5 | TRBV29-1 | SVEGSQGRQETQY
TRBJ1-6 | TRBV19 | ASSSYLGQGNSPLH
TRBJ1-5 | TRBV7-8 | ASGPGQGNQPQH
TRBJ1-5 | TRBV4-1 | ASSPIGGPLH
TRBJ2-1 | TRBV6-6 | ASSYSGQGSYNEQF
TRBJ1-1 | TRBV13 | ASTVVGMNTEAF
TRBJ2-7 | TRBV6-1 | ASWTGHEQY
TRBJ2-1 | TRBV7-2 | ASSLVGPGLAGANEQF
TRBJ2-1 | TRBV5-6 | ASSLERTSGGRYNEQF
TRBJ2-6 | TRBV11-2 | ASSWRGQRGANVLT
TRBJ2-7 | TRBV2 | ASSDGGATTYEQY
TRBJ2-2 | TRBV7-9 | ASSWVQATGELF
TRBJ2-5 | TRBV5-6 | ASSPGGRETQY